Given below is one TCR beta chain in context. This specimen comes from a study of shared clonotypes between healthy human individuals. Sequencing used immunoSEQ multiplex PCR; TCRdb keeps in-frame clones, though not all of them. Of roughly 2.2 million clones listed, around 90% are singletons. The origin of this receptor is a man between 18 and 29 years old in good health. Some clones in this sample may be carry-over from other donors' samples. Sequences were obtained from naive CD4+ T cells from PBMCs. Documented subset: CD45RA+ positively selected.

Here the CDR3 reads CARSSRGTTNNYGYTF. The CDR3 DNA reads as TGTGCCAGAAGCTCCAGGGGTACGACAAATAACTATGGCTACACCTTC. This rearrangement joins TRBV5-3 to TRBJ1-2, with D perhaps TRBD1 (6 bases). TRBV5-3 has ORF status, its function being uncertain. Trimming stripped 3 bases from V and 1 base from J, with 16 bases between. This CDR3 region has 16 residues.